This T cell receptor beta chain appears in the sequencing data of a study of Graves' ophthalmopathy and Graves' hyperthyroidism. Investigators amplified TCR beta CDR3 regions from RNA transcripts. Amplification began with first-round RT-PCR using HTBI primers, then second-round multiplex PCR was performed. TCRdb reprocessed the multiplex PCR reads with MiXCR, giving one entry per CDR3 protein. This sample has about 370,000 distinct CDR3 sequences, with around 16% found just once. This CDR3 spans 12 amino acids. Looked up from germline, CDR1 is SGHTA and CDR2 is FQGNSA. The V end was cut by 5 bases, the J end by 8 bases, with 12 bases between. This clonotype was seen a handful of times.

The chain couples TRBV7-2 to TRBJ1-2; D is unresolved. The sequence was collected from a woman between 18 and 29 years old with Graves' ophthalmopathy. Sequencing input: peripheral blood. CDR3 sequence reads: CASSQPWYGYTF. The CDR3 DNA sequence: TGTGCCAGCAGCCAGCCCTGGTACGGCTACACCTTC.